Each of the 28 T cell receptor beta chains below was sequenced from the same sample in a study of blood T cells in healthy people across ages. The second PCR ran about 6 to 12 cycles with a sample-barcoded 5' primer and J-beta primers. TCRdb passed the 5' RACE reads through MiXCR, listing each CDR3 protein once. The table lists over a million distinct CDR3 sequences, roughly 24% of them singletons, with 0.65% to 0.95% in the top ten. These data are also associated with another study on T cells of mothers and their children.

The specimen was blood. The receptor set was obtained from a girl aged 2 to 9 in good health.

V is TRBV28 and J is TRBJ2-7; no clear D. CDR1 and CDR2 (germline): MDHEN, SYDVKM. The V and J ends lost 6 bases and 5 bases respectively, with 17 bases between them. This CDR3 has 14 amino acids. The CDR3 DNA is TGTGCCAGCAGCCCCTTGGCAGTAGACGACGAGCAGTACTTC. Protein product: CASSPLAVDDEQYF.

This clonotype was counted a few times. CDR3 coding DNA: TGTGCCAGCAGCTTAGCAGATTTGGGGTCTAATGAAAAACTGTTTTTT. It yields the protein CASSLADLGSNEKLFF. The V call is TRBV7-9, the J call TRBJ1-4; D ambiguous. V shed 0 bases and J shed 3 bases, with 11 bases lying between them. Germline CDR1 reads SEHNR; CDR2 reads FQNEAQ (reference sequence). This CDR3 has 16 residues.

CDR3 DNA: TGCAGCGTTGGACACTCGAACACTGAAGCTTTCTTT. It encodes CSVGHSNTEAFF. The rearrangement uses TRBV29-1 and TRBJ1-1; D unresolved. Germline V lookup: CDR1 SQVTM, CDR2 ANQGSEA. V lost 4 bases and J 1 base, leaving 7 bases between the germline ends. This CDR3 contains 12 residues. Full variable domain (remainder filled in from reference TRBV29-1 and TRBJ1-1): SAVISQKPSRDICQRGTSLTIQCQVDSQVTMMFWYRQQPGQSLTLIATANQGSEATYESGFVIDKFPISRPNLTFSTLTVSNMSPEDSSIYLCSVGHSNTEAFFGQGTRLTVV.

About this clonotype: A much larger clone lies a single base off, so this may be a read error. Because the CDR3 is missing its conserved closing phenylalanine or tryptophan, this is likely a read error. The chain's CDR3 is CASSSWTGQETQYY. CDR3 nucleotide sequence: TGCGCCAGCAGCTCCTGGACAGGGCAAGAGACCCAGTACTAC. The chain uses TRBV5-1 and TRBJ2-5, with 8 bases identical to TRBD1. CDR3 length: 14 amino acids. Germline V gives CDR1 SGHRS, CDR2 YFSETQ. V trimming: 3 bases; J trimming: 2 bases; junction bases outside the gene matches: 3.

CDR3 nucleotide sequence: TGTGCCAGCAGCTCCCCTGGGGGGGAAAAGGAATCCGGGGAGCTGTTTTTT. This gives the protein CASSSPGGEKESGELFF. The rearrangement joins TRBV7-9 to TRBJ2-2; the match to TRBD2 covers 7 bases. Losses at the gene ends were 4 bases for V and 6 bases for J; bases not matched to a gene: 14. The germline V gene has CDR1 SEHNR and CDR2 FQNEAQ (reference sequence). The CDR3 runs 17 residues.

This clonotype was seen a few times. The chain carries TRBV20-1 and TRBJ1-3; TRBD1 is a possible D gene (6 bases). The CDR3 is 14 amino acids. Germline values: CDR1 DFQATT, CDR2 SNEGSKA (reference sequence). Trimming pared 3 bases from V and 0 bases from J, leaving 9 bases between. The CDR3 sequence is CSASRDNSGNTIYF. CDR3 coding DNA: TGCAGTGCTAGTCGGGACAACTCTGGAAACACCATATATTTT.

The rearrangement uses TRBV13 and TRBJ2-5; the D gene is possibly TRBD2 (6 bases). V lost 3 bases to trimming and J lost 5 bases, with 16 bases between them. The CDR3 spans 15 residues. In germline, CDR1 is PRHDT, CDR2 FYEKMQ (reference sequence). In nucleotides, the CDR3 is TGTGCCAGCAGCTTGGGACTGTCTCCAACGGAGACCCAGTACTTC. Translating gives CASSLGLSPTETQYF.

This chain links TRBV5-1 with TRBJ2-5; D may be TRBD1 or TRBD2 (5 bases each). The end of the DNA is better explained by TRBJ2-7, so the J call may be wrong. Germline loops: CDR1 SGHRS, CDR2 YFSETQ. The CDR3 runs 12 residues. The CDR3 nucleotides read TGCGCCAGCACTCGGGACGGCTACGAGCAGTACTTC. Protein sequence: CASTRDGYEQYF.

This clonotype was seen ten or more times. Its ends do not fully match the called genes, so a read error is possible. V and J are TRBV12-3 or TRBV12-4 and TRBJ2-7, with D uncertain. CDR3 length equals 11 residues. The CDR3 sequence: CASSLGSEQYF. The CDR3 DNA follows: TGTGCCAGCAGCTTAGGGTCCGAGCAGTACTTC.

This chain uses TRBV10-3 with TRBJ2-7; TRBD2 matches 10 bases. The end of the DNA fits TRBJ2-1 better, so the J call may be wrong. This CDR3 spans 15 amino acids. Germline assignment: CDR1 ENHRY and CDR2 SYGVKD. The CDR3 DNA follows: TGTGCCATCACCGGGGTAATAGCGGGAGGAGATGAGCAGTTCTTC. Protein product: CAITGVIAGGDEQFF.

This clonotype has only a few counts. This rearrangement joins TRBV9 to TRBJ2-1; weak D call: TRBD2 (5 bases). The germline V gene encodes CDR1 SGDLS and CDR2 YYNGEE. The CDR3 has 15 residues. With 2 bases removed from V and 5 bases from J, the gap between germline ends came to 14 bases. This chain's CDR3 is CASSVTGSPHNEQFF. The CDR3 DNA reads TGTGCCAGCAGCGTCACGGGGTCCCCTCACAATGAGCAGTTCTTC.

J is TRBJ2-5 and V is TRBV6-5, with 7 bases aligning to TRBD2. The J call may be in error: the DNA end matches TRBJ2-1 better. Germline CDR1 reads MNHEY; CDR2 reads SVGAGI. CDR3 length equals 14 residues. The CDR3 region has the DNA TGTGCCAGCAGCCGAGCGGGAAGTAAAAATGAGCAGTTCTTC. This translates into CASSRAGSKNEQFF.

This CDR3 is CASSQEIAVTNEKLFF. The DNA for the CDR3 is TGTGCCAGCAGCCAAGAGATAGCGGTAACTAATGAAAAACTGTTTTTT. The chain is built from TRBV4-2 and TRBJ1-4; D uncertain. Germline V gives CDR1 LGHNA, CDR2 YNFKEQ. Trimming took 0 bases from V and 1 from J, leaving 9 bases between them. CDR3 size: 16 residues.

The rearrangement joins TRBV4-1 to TRBJ2-3; TRBD1 or TRBD2 may be the D gene (6 bases each). Germline V lookup: CDR1 MGHRA, CDR2 YSYEKL. This CDR3 comprises 15 residues. V was clipped by 6 bases and J by 0 bases, with 13 bases between them. The CDR3 DNA sequence: TGCGCCAGCAGGAGGGGGAGCGGGAGCACAGATACGCAGTATTTT. The encoded protein is CASRRGSGSTDTQYF.

This clonotype has only a few counts. V usage is TRBV27 and J usage is TRBJ1-1; D not resolved. This CDR3 is built from 14 residues. Germline values: CDR1 MNHEY, CDR2 SMNVEV (reference sequence). The ends were cut back, 4 bases at V and 5 bases at J, with 14 bases in the middle. DNA for the CDR3: TGTGCCAGCAGTTGGAATGATGGGAGGACTGAAGCTTTCTTT. It encodes CASSWNDGRTEAFF.

This clonotype was detected only a few times. V gene TRBV29-1 combines with J gene TRBJ1-1, with a weak D call TRBD1 (5 bases). This CDR3 has 10 residues. Trimming pared 8 bases from V and 4 bases from J, leaving 8 bases between. The germline gives CDR1 SQVTM, CDR2 ANQGSEA. CDR3 protein: CSKRGTEAFF. The CDR3 DNA reads as TGCAGCAAAAGGGGCACTGAAGCTTTCTTT.

CDR3 sequence: CASSYSLPSDRGGTQYF. The CDR3 DNA is TGTGCCAGCAGTTATTCCTTACCGTCAGACAGGGGCGGAACCCAGTACTTC. The chain has TRBV6-5 and TRBJ2-5, with 8 bases lining up with TRBD1. Germline values: CDR1 MNHEY, CDR2 SVGAGI. CDR3 length equals 17 residues. The J segment lost 8 bases and the V segment lost 3 bases, leaving 17 bases of the junction unmatched.

With respect to this clonotype: The junction departs from the called germline gene at one end, perhaps through a read error. The genes are TRBV4-3 and TRBJ1-5, with D hard to call. The CDR3 length is 14 residues. Germline loops: CDR1 LGHNA, CDR2 YSLEER. In DNA, the CDR3 is TGCGGCAGCAGCCAAGAACCGTTCAATCAGCCCCAGCATTTT. Encoded protein: CGSSQEPFNQPQHF.

This rearrangement joins TRBV4-3 to TRBJ2-1, with TRBD2 matching over 8 bases. The closer fit of TRBJ2-7 to the DNA end suggests the J call may be wrong. The CDR3 length is 15 residues. Germline V gives CDR1 LGHNA, CDR2 YSLEER. The DNA of the CDR3 is TGCGCCAGCAGCCAAGACACGGGGGGGTCCTACGAGCAGTACTTC. Protein: CASSQDTGGSYEQYF.

V and J are TRBV20-1 and TRBJ2-1; 12 bases match TRBD2. CDR3 length equals 17 residues. CDR1 and CDR2 (germline): DFQATT, SNEGSKA (reference sequence). V trimming: 1 base; J trimming: 0 bases; junction bases outside the gene matches: 4. In DNA form, the CDR3 reads TGCAGTGCTAGAGGGACTAGCGGGATGAACTCCTACAATGAGCAGTTCTTC. Translating gives CSARGTSGMNSYNEQFF.

V and J are TRBV5-1 and TRBJ1-4, with a weak D call TRBD1 (5 bases). V lost 5 bases and J lost 5, with 16 bases in between. The CDR3 consists of 15 residues. CDR1 is SGHRS, CDR2 YFSETQ, per germline. The CDR3 DNA reads as TGCGCCAGCAGGTACCGGGGCGAGGGGAATGAAAAACTGTTTTTT. It codes for CASRYRGEGNEKLFF.

The V call is TRBV7-2, the J call TRBJ1-2; D uncertain. This CDR3 has 13 residues. From germline, CDR1 is SGHTA and CDR2 FQGNSA. V was trimmed by 8 bases and J by 6 bases, leaving 16 bases between them. The CDR3 protein is CASGALPGNGYTF. DNA for the CDR3: TGTGCCAGCGGAGCTCTCCCGGGGAATGGCTACACCTTC.

This chain joins TRBV12-3 or TRBV12-4 and TRBJ1-2; 11 positions match TRBD1. Losses at the gene ends were 5 bases for V and 7 bases for J; bases not matched to a gene: 6. This CDR3 comprises 14 residues. The CDR3 protein is CASSIGQGAAGYTF. CDR3 coding DNA: TGTGCCAGCAGTATCGGACAGGGGGCGGCTGGCTACACCTTC.

V gene TRBV29-1 combines with J gene TRBJ2-5; D may be TRBD1 (6 bases). The J call may not be correct, given that the DNA end is closer to TRBJ2-1. The germline V gene encodes CDR1 SQVTM and CDR2 ANQGSEA. This CDR3 has 13 residues. The CDR3 sequence: CSVDGTNDNEQFF. The CDR3 DNA reads TGCAGCGTGGACGGGACAAACGACAATGAGCAGTTCTTC.

This clonotype is a singleton in its sample. The chain joins TRBV13 to TRBJ2-7, with a tentative D call TRBD2 (6 bases). Deletions cut 10 bases from V and 2 bases from J, with 12 bases between. Germline values: CDR1 PRHDT, CDR2 FYEKMQ (reference sequence). The length of the CDR3 is 12 residues. CDR3 bases: TGTGCCACAGGAGGGCCAACCTACGAGCAGTACTTC. Its protein is CATGGPTYEQYF.

The chain joins TRBV27 to TRBJ2-1; 14 positions match TRBD2. The CDR3 has 19 amino acids. V lost 2 bases and J lost 4; bases outside the gene matches: 10. CDR1 and CDR2 (germline): MNHEY, SMNVEV (reference sequence). The chain's CDR3 is CASSLPTSGGGGIYNEQFF. The CDR3 nucleotides are TGTGCCAGCAGTTTACCGACTAGCGGGGGGGGCGGCATTTACAATGAGCAGTTCTTC.

The chain combines TRBV19 with TRBJ1-1; 8 bases agree with TRBD1. The germline CDR1 and CDR2 sequences are LNHDA and SQIVND (reference sequence). CDR3 length: 16 amino acids. The V and J ends lost 3 bases and 14 bases, in that order; junction bases with no gene match: 20. The CDR3 DNA reads as TGTGCCAGTAGTATCCTTATTGGGTCACAGGGGGAGTTTCGCTTCTTT. Its translation is CASSILIGSQGEFRFF.

As DNA, the CDR3 is TGTGCCAGTAGTATATGGAGGAGTGAGCAGTTCTTC. Translated: CASSIWRSEQFF. The chain links TRBV19 to TRBJ2-1, with D possibly TRBD2 on 5 matching bases. From germline, CDR1 is LNHDA and CDR2 SQIVND (reference sequence). The CDR3 spans 12 residues. V was pared by 2 bases and J by 9 bases, with 8 bases between.